The 4 T cell receptor beta chains below come from one sample, sequenced in a study of OX40 agonist ivuxolimab in advanced cancers. Sequencing used immunoSEQ multiplex PCR; TCRdb keeps in-frame clones, though not all of them. The table has 50,000 to 60,000 clones, 86% seen once; the top ten hold 1.1%. Sequencing was performed on CD4+ or CD8+ T cells sorted from blood, taken in a trial of the OX40 agonist ivuxolimab. All receptors come from an adult with an advanced solid tumor such as melanoma, head and neck, liver or kidney cancer.

The chain links TRBV30 to TRBJ2-4; D perhaps matches TRBD1 (5 bases). The germline gives CDR1 GTSNPN, CDR2 SVGIG (reference sequence). CDR3 length: 13 amino acids. Trimming left V 2 bases short and J 7 bases short, with 12 bases between. CDR3 sequence (DNA): TGTGCCTGGAGTATAAAGGGGTGGAACATTCAGTACTTC. It specifies CAWSIKGWNIQYF. The full variable domain, completed using reference TRBV30 and TRBJ2-4, is SQTIHQWPATLVQPVGSPLSLECTVEGTSNPNLYWYRQAAGRGLQLLFYSVGIGQISSEVPQNLSASRPQDRQFILSSKKLLLSDSGFYLCAWSIKGWNIQYFGAGTRLSVL.

The rearrangement uses TRBV5-6 and TRBJ1-2, with a tentative D call TRBD1 (5 bases). Germline V lookup: CDR1 SGHDT, CDR2 YYEEEE. V was trimmed by 4 bases and J by 6 bases, leaving 16 bases between them. The CDR3 extends over 14 amino acids. The CDR3 DNA reads as TGTGCCAGCAGCCCCGCCGGGGGGGAGGATGGCTACACCTTC. Its translation: CASSPAGGEDGYTF. Full variable domain (remainder filled in from reference TRBV5-6 and TRBJ1-2): DAGVTQSPTHLIKTRGQQVTLRCSPKSGHDTVSWYQQALGQGPQFIFQYYEEEERQRGNFPDRFSGHQFPNYSSELNVNALLLGDSALYLCASSPAGGEDGYTFGSGTRLTVV.

The CDR3 bases are TGTGCCACGGCCCGGGGGCCCCTAGGGGATGAGCAGTTCTTC. Translated: CATARGPLGDEQFF. V usage is TRBV27 and J usage is TRBJ2-1; either TRBD1 or TRBD2 may fit D (6 bases each). The CDR3 covers 14 residues. V shed 10 bases and J shed 8 bases, with 21 bases lying between them. Looked up from germline, CDR1 is MNHEY and CDR2 is SMNVEV (reference sequence).

The gene calls are TRBV7-2 and TRBJ2-1; D is unresolved. This CDR3 has 12 amino acids. Germline-derived CDR1 and CDR2 are SGHTA and FQGNSA. The V end was cut by 0 bases, the J end by 8 bases, with 5 bases between. The CDR3 coding sequence is TGTGCCAGCAGCTTAGCTGGGTATGAGCAGTTCTTC. Residues: CASSLAGYEQFF.